The T cell receptor (beta chain) under discussion was sequenced for a study of early T cells in non-severe SARS-CoV-2 infection. This clonotype has a count of ten or more. What it recognizes is unknown. Researchers attached unique molecular identifiers to individual cDNA molecules. TCRdb reprocessed the 5' RACE reads with MiXCR, giving one entry per CDR3 protein. The sample has about 30,000 distinct CDR3 sequences, roughly 5.4% seen once. Study-wide results and caveats: VDJdb-based annotation leaned toward anti-spike CD8 responses and missed private and CD4 specificities.

This CDR3 region has 18 residues. V shed 1 base and J shed 1 base, with 17 bases lying between them. Germline-derived CDR1 and CDR2 are SNHLY and FYNNEI. Sequenced input: whole blood. This clonotype was sampled from an adult who was a healthcare worker with PCR-confirmed SARS-CoV-2 infection or an uninfected control (not recorded which). The rearrangement joins TRBV2 to TRBJ1-3; D gene ambiguous. The CDR3: CASSEDHPGPWSGNTIYF. Here the CDR3 DNA reads TGTGCCAGCAGTGAAGACCATCCGGGCCCTTGGTCTGGAAACACCATATATTTT.